These 8 T cell receptor beta chains share one sample of origin, sequenced in a study of PD-1 blockade in classical Hodgkin lymphoma. Documented time point: newly diagnosed, previously untreated cHL patient sample. TCRdb's table, derived via immunoSEQ multiplex PCR, lists solely in-frame clones and lacks some. The sample consists of more than 15,000 clones, about nine tenths of them appearing once. The specimen was peripheral blood mononuclear cells (PBMCs). These receptors came from a human donor with classical Hodgkin lymphoma.

This chain uses TRBV6-5 with TRBJ1-1; D perhaps matches TRBD1 (5 bases). CDR1 and CDR2 from the germline V gene are MNHEY and SVGAGI. The V end lost 3 bases, the J end lost 3 bases, and 11 bases lay between the germline ends. CDR3 length: 14 residues. The CDR3 nucleotides are TGTGCCAGCAGTTATGTCCCGGGGGACACTGAAGCTTTCTTT. Protein: CASSYVPGDTEAFF.

This sequence joins TRBV19 and TRBJ2-3, with 7 bases lining up with TRBD2. The V segment lost 4 bases and the J segment 2 bases; nucleotides outside the gene matches: 9. Germline lookup yields CDR1 LNHDA and CDR2 SQIVND (reference sequence). This CDR3 comprises 16 residues. The CDR3 loop reads CASSTGTIGSTDTQYF. CDR3 in DNA: TGTGCCAGTAGTACCGGGACTATCGGGTCCACAGATACGCAGTATTTT.

This clone was picked up one time. The chain couples TRBV19 to TRBJ2-2; 9 bases are a match to TRBD1. The junction had 10 bases not matched to a gene; V was cut back by 10 bases and J by 4 bases. This CDR3 comprises 15 residues. Germline CDR1 reads LNHDA; CDR2 reads SQIVND (reference sequence). The CDR3 is CATPNPDRGTGELFF. CDR3 coding DNA: TGTGCCACCCCGAACCCGGACAGGGGCACCGGGGAGCTGTTTTTT.

This rearrangement joins TRBV14 to TRBJ2-1, with D possibly matching TRBD2 (6 bases). The CDR3 contains 14 residues. Germline-derived CDR1 and CDR2 are SGHDN and FVKESK. V lost 1 base, J lost 10 bases, and 14 bases lay in between. The CDR3 spells CASSQGWGRREQFF. Here the CDR3 DNA reads TGTGCCAGCAGCCAAGGTTGGGGGAGGAGGGAGCAGTTCTTC.

The genes are TRBV25-1 and TRBJ2-5, with 8 bases identical to TRBD2. The germline gives CDR1 MGHDK, CDR2 SYGVNS. The CDR3 extends over 15 amino acids. V lost 3 bases and J lost 1; bases outside the gene matches: 4. Written as DNA, the CDR3 is TGTGCCAGCAGTGACACTAGCGGCTCCCAAGAGACCCAGTACTTC. Translated, it gives CASSDTSGSQETQYF. The entire variable domain, with the rest obtained from reference TRBV25-1 and TRBJ2-5, is as follows: EADIYQTPRYLVIGTGKKITLECSQTMGHDKMYWYQQDPGMELHLIHYSYGVNSTEKGDLSSESTVSRIRTEHFPLTLESARPSHTSQYLCASSDTSGSQETQYFGPGTRLLVL.

The gene calls are TRBV7-2 and TRBJ2-5, with D maybe TRBD1 (5 bases). The germline V and J ends were trimmed by 2 bases and 2 bases, with 9 bases remaining between them. The CDR3 covers 14 residues. Germline CDR1 and CDR2: SGHTA and FQGNSA. DNA for the CDR3: TGTGCCAGCAGCTTAAGCAGGGCGCAAGAGACCCAGTACTTC. Translating gives CASSLSRAQETQYF.

V gene TRBV5-1 combines with J gene TRBJ2-1; D might be TRBD1 or TRBD2, each matching 6 bases. Trimming cost V 6 bases and J 7 bases, with 11 bases left between them. The CDR3 loop spans 12 amino acids. The germline CDR1 and CDR2 sequences are SGHRS and YFSETQ. CDR3 region: CASMGAGNEQFF. The CDR3 DNA follows: TGCGCCAGCATGGGGGCGGGGAATGAGCAGTTCTTC.

This chain links TRBV29-1 with TRBJ1-2; TRBD1 matches at 8 bases. The CDR3 totals 14 residues. The junction had 9 bases not matched to a gene; V was cut back by 7 bases and J by 2 bases. Germline assignment: CDR1 SQVTM and CDR2 ANQGSEA. The CDR3 spells CSAGGRQGNYGYTF. For the CDR3, the DNA is TGCAGCGCAGGGGGCCGACAGGGGAACTATGGCTACACCTTC.